This T cell receptor (beta chain) was documented in a study of T cell repertoires in cytomegalovirus infection. In regard to this clonotype: The antigen remains undetermined. With a much larger clone just one base away, this may be a read error.

MiXCR, run by TCRdb on the reads, gives a single entry per CDR3 protein. Of around 900,000 distinct CDR3 sequences in the sample, 30% to 40% are singletons; the top ten hold 13%. The CDR3 covers 12 residues. The genes are TRBV12-3 or TRBV12-4 and TRBJ2-1; possibly TRBD1 or TRBD2 for D (5 bases each). The origin of this receptor is a human donor in good health (CMV status not recorded). Some clones in this sample may be carry-over from other donors' samples. This specimen was cultured CD8+ T cells from PBMCs, taken from culture after CMV antigen stimulation. The chain's CDR3 is CANSLGDDEQFF. CDR3 sequence (DNA): TGTGCCAACAGTTTGGGGGACGATGAGCAGTTCTTC.